Each of the 27 T cell receptor beta chains below was sequenced from the same sample in a study of cytomegalovirus exposure and HLA in healthy donors. Vbeta (60) and Jbeta (13) primers were used in the PCR. Data came from immunoSEQ multiplex PCR; TCRdb stores just in-frame clones and leaves some out. This table holds over 90,000 clones, approximately 74% found once. The source material was PBMCs. These receptors were collected from a woman aged 70-85 years in good health and CMV-seropositive.

The chain employs TRBV11-2 and TRBJ2-4; 9 bases fit TRBD1. Trimming at V came to 5 bases and at J to 4 bases, leaving 9 bases not matched to a gene. The germline V gene has CDR1 SGHAT and CDR2 FQNNGV. There are 16 residues in the CDR3. CDR3 amino acids: CASSPGTGRTKNIQYF. For the CDR3, the DNA is TGTGCCAGCAGCCCCGGGACAGGGCGAACGAAAAACATTCAGTACTTC.

This clone is a singleton in its sample. The CDR3 DNA is TGTGCCAGCAGTGGACAGGGGACCGGGGAGCTGTTTTTT. The encoded protein is CASSGQGTGELFF. This chain links TRBV6-6 with TRBJ2-2, with 9 nucleotides matching TRBD1. This CDR3 spans 13 amino acids. Looked up from germline, CDR1 is MNHNY and CDR2 is SVGAGI (reference sequence). Unmatched junction bases numbered 0, after V lost 5 bases and J lost 5 bases.

The V gene is TRBV30, the J gene TRBJ1-1, with 7 bases matching TRBD1. V trimming: 5 bases; J trimming: 0 bases; junction bases outside the gene matches: 18. The CDR3 covers 18 residues. CDR1 is GTSNPN and CDR2 is SVGIG in the germline V gene (reference sequence). The CDR3 protein is CAWETGRSAVGMNTEAFF. DNA for the CDR3: TGTGCCTGGGAGACAGGGAGGTCAGCCGTCGGAATGAACACTGAAGCTTTCTTT.

The chain carries TRBV5-1 and TRBJ2-3, with D perhaps matching TRBD1 (5 bases). The CDR3 has 15 amino acids. Trimming removed 0 bases from V and 0 bases from J, with 8 bases in between. Germline-derived CDR1 and CDR2 are SGHRS and YFSETQ. The CDR3 bases are TGCGCCAGCAGCTTGGGGGGCGGTAGCACAGATACGCAGTATTTT. Its translation: CASSLGGGSTDTQYF.

V gene TRBV7-8 combines with J gene TRBJ1-4; D is ambiguous. The CDR3 has 15 amino acids. Trimming pared 2 bases from V and 1 base from J, leaving 8 bases between. CDR1 is SGHVS and CDR2 is FQNEAQ in the germline V gene. The CDR3 reads CASSLRGLTNEKLFF. CDR3 nucleotides: TGTGCCAGCAGCTTACGAGGGTTAACTAATGAAAAACTGTTTTTT.

This clone was observed a few times. This chain links TRBV6-1 with TRBJ2-3; 10 bases agree with TRBD1. The CDR3 is 15 amino acids. Germline-derived CDR1 and CDR2 are MNHNS and SASEGT. The J segment lost 6 bases and the V segment lost 6 bases, leaving 9 bases of the junction unmatched. CDR3 loop: CASSRMTGGIDTQYF. The CDR3 region has the DNA TGTGCCAGCAGCCGAATGACAGGGGGCATCGATACGCAGTATTTT.

The table lists this clone with a count of one. The rearrangement joins TRBV9 to TRBJ2-5; perhaps TRBD1 as D (6 bases). The CDR3 has 16 amino acids. Germline values: CDR1 SGDLS, CDR2 YYNGEE. V dropped 3 bases and J dropped 4 bases, with 19 bases sitting between them. CDR3 amino acids: CASSGQAGVRRETQYF. The CDR3, as DNA: TGTGCCAGCAGCGGACAGGCCGGGGTTAGGCGAGAGACCCAGTACTTC. The entire variable domain, with the rest obtained from reference TRBV9 and TRBJ2-5, is as follows: DSGVTQTPKHLITATGQRVTLRCSPRSGDLSVYWYQQSLDQGLQFLIQYYNGEERAKGNILERFSAQQFPDLHSELNLSSLELGDSALYFCASSGQAGVRRETQYFGPGTRLLVL.

J is TRBJ2-7 and V is TRBV6-6, with D tentatively TRBD1 (6 bases). CDR1 MNHNY and CDR2 SVGAGI come from the germline V gene (reference sequence). Trimming left V 0 bases short and J 4 bases short, with 13 bases between. The CDR3 extends over 15 amino acids. CDR3 protein: CASSYSQTGPYEQYF. The CDR3 bases are TGTGCCAGCAGTTACTCTCAGACAGGACCGTACGAGCAGTACTTC.

The chain employs TRBV7-9 and TRBJ2-1; 11 positions match TRBD2. CDR1 is SEHNR, CDR2 FQNEAQ, per germline (reference sequence). The CDR3 extends over 15 amino acids. Trimming removed 7 bases from V and 10 bases from J; junction bases left unmatched: 12. The chain's CDR3 is CASTRTSGSIREQFF. The CDR3 DNA is TGTGCCAGCACGCGAACTAGCGGGAGCATAAGGGAGCAGTTCTTC.

The J gene is TRBJ2-1, the V gene TRBV5-4; 11 bases line up with TRBD1. CDR3 length equals 16 residues. Per germline, CDR1 SGHNT and CDR2 YYREEE (reference sequence). J gave up 6 bases and V 6 bases, and 11 bases lay outside the gene matches. Here the CDR3 DNA reads TGTGCCAGCACTCATGGGGACAGGGGGACGGGCAATGAGCAGTTCTTC. Its protein product is CASTHGDRGTGNEQFF.

Worth noting for this clone: The sample has other DNA sequences that encode this CDR3 too. The rearrangement joins TRBV2 to TRBJ2-2, with 7 bases lining up with TRBD1. This CDR3 has 15 amino acids. In germline, CDR1 is SNHLY, CDR2 FYNNEI. After removal of 6 bases from V and 1 base from J, the junction contained 5 bases not matched to a gene. DNA for the CDR3: TGTGCCAGCAGCGGACAGGCCCTGAACACCGGGGAGCTGTTTTTT. Translating it yields CASSGQALNTGELFF.

V gene TRBV7-2 combines with J gene TRBJ2-5; D not certain. This CDR3 comprises 12 residues. V lost 5 bases and J lost 5, with 9 bases in between. Germline V gene lookup returns CDR1 SGHTA and CDR2 FQGNSA. For the CDR3, the DNA is TGTGCCAGCAGCGCTATGAGGGAGACCCAGTACTTC. This codes for CASSAMRETQYF.

This chain links TRBV19 with TRBJ2-1; 7 positions match TRBD1. There are 17 residues in the CDR3. Germline V lookup: CDR1 LNHDA, CDR2 SQIVND (reference sequence). J was trimmed by 0 bases and V by 6 bases; bases with no gene match: 11. CDR3 nucleotides: TGTGCCAGTAGCTTACTCCCGACAGGGAGCTCCTACAATGAGCAGTTCTTC. As protein: CASSLLPTGSSYNEQFF.

The V gene is TRBV28, the J gene TRBJ1-3, with D possibly matching TRBD1 (5 bases). Germline V gene lookup returns CDR1 MDHEN and CDR2 SYDVKM. The CDR3 spans 16 residues. The germline V and J ends were trimmed by 5 bases and 0 bases, with 14 bases remaining between them. CDR3 protein: CASSLLGLSSGNTIYF. The CDR3 DNA follows: TGTGCCAGCAGTCTTTTGGGACTGAGCTCTGGAAACACCATATATTTT.

This clone was counted a few times. The chain employs TRBV7-9 and TRBJ1-4; TRBD1 might be the D (5 bases). V was cut by 3 bases and J by 3 bases, with 8 bases left in between. The CDR3 has 14 residues. Germline assignment: CDR1 SEHNR and CDR2 FQNEAQ (reference sequence). Here the CDR3 reads CASSLGGANEKLFF. CDR3 in DNA: TGTGCCAGCAGCTTGGGGGGGGCTAATGAAAAACTGTTTTTT.

The CDR3 region is CASSLAGVASGADTQYF. The CDR3 DNA reads TGTGCCAGCAGCTTAGCGGGGGTGGCTAGCGGGGCAGATACGCAGTATTTT. This chain connects TRBV7-9 to TRBJ2-3, with 9 bases identical to TRBD2. The V gene's germline CDR1 is SEHNR and CDR2 FQNEAQ (reference sequence). The V and J ends lost 0 bases and 4 bases, in that order; junction bases with no gene match: 8. CDR3 length equals 17 residues.

V usage is TRBV9 and J usage is TRBJ2-1, with D possibly matching TRBD2 (5 bases). CDR1 is SGDLS and CDR2 is YYNGEE in the germline V gene. The CDR3 spans 15 residues. V lost 3 bases to trimming and J lost 6 bases, with 16 bases between them. The CDR3 DNA reads as TGTGCCAGCAGCGCCGTGGGCGGGCGCTTCAATGAGCAGTTCTTC. It encodes CASSAVGGRFNEQFF.

Details on this clone: The germline gene is not matched at one end of the junction; a read error may be the cause. The chain uses TRBV18 and TRBJ2-5; D might be TRBD1 (5 bases). This CDR3 comprises 13 residues. Per germline, CDR1 KGHSH and CDR2 LQKENI. CDR3 protein: CASSPGAQEAQYF. The CDR3 nucleotides are TGTGCCAGCTCACCAGGGGCACAAGAGGCCCAGTACTTC.

The chain uses TRBV25-1 and TRBJ2-5; TRBD1 might be the D (5 bases). The CDR3 covers 14 residues. V lost 6 bases and J lost 0, with 11 bases in between. Germline lookup yields CDR1 MGHDK and CDR2 SYGVNS. CDR3 region: CASSLTEYQETQYF. In DNA form, the CDR3 reads TGTGCCAGCAGCCTGACAGAGTACCAAGAGACCCAGTACTTC.

V is TRBV27 and J is TRBJ2-7; D gene unclear. Germline CDR1 and CDR2: MNHEY and SMNVEV (reference sequence). The CDR3 has 11 residues. The germline V and J ends were trimmed by 11 bases and 0 bases, with 8 bases remaining between them. CDR3 bases: TGTGCCTCCTCTTTCTCCTACGAGCAGTACTTC. It is translated as CASSFSYEQYF.

V usage is TRBV18 and J usage is TRBJ2-2; tentatively, D is TRBD1 (6 bases). V was clipped by 3 bases and J by 3 bases, with 8 bases between them. Germline V gene data show CDR1 as KGHSH and CDR2 as LQKENI. The CDR3 has 14 residues. CDR3 bases: TGTGCCAGCTCACCGGCAGGGGACACCGGGGAGCTGTTTTTT. Translated: CASSPAGDTGELFF.

This chain joins TRBV4-1 and TRBJ2-3, with 14 positions matching TRBD2. Germline V lookup: CDR1 MGHRA, CDR2 YSYEKL. The trim removed 1 base at V and 3 bases at J, leaving 0 bases unmatched. This CDR3 contains 16 residues. The CDR3 loop is CASSQGTSGGTDTQYF. The CDR3 DNA reads TGCGCCAGCAGCCAAGGGACTAGCGGGGGGACAGATACGCAGTATTTT.

This rearrangement joins TRBV30 to TRBJ2-3; 9 bases line up with TRBD1. CDR3 length: 13 residues. From germline, CDR1 is GTSNPN and CDR2 SVGIG (reference sequence). Losses at the gene ends were 3 bases for V and 5 bases for J; bases not matched to a gene: 3. The CDR3: CAWSEGQGDTQYF. Here the CDR3 DNA reads TGTGCCTGGAGCGAGGGACAGGGAGATACGCAGTATTTT.

The rearrangement links TRBV7-9 to TRBJ2-7, with 10 bases matching TRBD2. The J segment lost 3 bases and the V segment lost 5 bases, leaving 4 bases of the junction unmatched. The CDR3 is 14 amino acids. The germline V gene has CDR1 SEHNR and CDR2 FQNEAQ (reference sequence). CDR3 nucleotides: TGTGCCAGCAGCGGAGTAGCGGGGGGCTACGAGCAGTACTTC. Translating it yields CASSGVAGGYEQYF.

The chain recombines TRBV2 with TRBJ2-5; 12 nucleotides align to TRBD2. The germline V gene has CDR1 SNHLY and CDR2 FYNNEI. J was trimmed by 5 bases and V by 5 bases; bases with no gene match: 6. The CDR3 consists of 15 residues. CDR3 region: CASSPPTSGGETQYF. CDR3 in DNA: TGTGCCAGCAGTCCCCCCACTAGCGGGGGGGAGACCCAGTACTTC.

The table lists this clone with a few counts. The chain is built from TRBV27 and TRBJ1-5; no clear D gene. Germline assignment: CDR1 MNHEY and CDR2 SMNVEV (reference sequence). This CDR3 has 14 residues. Trimming took 6 bases from V and 3 from J, leaving 12 bases between them. The CDR3 sequence: CASSFQSANQPQHF. As DNA, the CDR3 is TGTGCCAGCAGCTTCCAAAGCGCCAATCAGCCCCAGCATTTT.

This clone was seen just once. The chain couples TRBV18 to TRBJ2-2; the match to TRBD2 covers 8 bases. This CDR3 is built from 16 residues. The V gene end was trimmed by 0 bases and the J gene end by 4 bases; junction bases not matched to a gene: 4. Germline lookup yields CDR1 KGHSH and CDR2 LQKENI. CDR3 DNA: TGTGCCAGCTCACCACCCAGCGGGGGTAGCACCGGGGAGCTGTTTTTT. This sequence encodes CASSPPSGGSTGELFF.